These 13 T cell receptor beta chains were sequenced from one sample in a study of low-dose radiotherapy and immunotherapy resistance in tumors. Alpha- and beta-chain coverage of first-strand cDNA came from TRAV- and TRBV-specific primers. TCRs were put through approximately 20 PCR cycles of amplification with Phusion. A constant-region primer and the V-primer adapter served as the primer pair. TCRdb reprocessed the reads via MiXCR and lists one record per CDR3 protein. This table holds 60,000 to 75,000 distinct CDR3 sequences, about a quarter found once. Time point reported: before trial treatment. Material: PBMCs, obtained before treatment. Source of these receptors: a male donor with rectosigmoid adenocarcinoma.

This clonotype was observed many times. V usage is TRBV6-2 or TRBV6-3 and J usage is TRBJ2-2; 7 bases are shared with TRBD1. From germline, CDR1 is MNHEY and CDR2 SVGEGT. Losses at the gene ends were 6 bases for V and 4 bases for J; bases not matched to a gene: 5. The CDR3 contains 14 residues. This CDR3 reads CASRTGTGTGELFF. In DNA, the CDR3 is TGTGCCAGCAGGACAGGGACGGGCACCGGGGAGCTGTTTTTT.

This chain uses TRBV9 with TRBJ2-3, with D perhaps matching TRBD2 (5 bases). Germline CDR1 and CDR2: SGDLS and YYNGEE. Trimming shortened V by 5 bases and J by 5 bases, and 12 bases separated the two germline ends. The CDR3 length is 13 residues. The CDR3 DNA is TGTGCCAGCAGTGGTCCGGGGAGAGATACGCAGTATTTT. Protein product: CASSGPGRDTQYF.

The chain uses TRBV6-1 and TRBJ2-2; TRBD2 agrees at 8 bases. Germline CDR1 is MNHNS and CDR2 is SASEGT. V was clipped by 0 bases and J by 5 bases; unmatched bases: 2. The CDR3 loop spans 15 amino acids. CDR3 nucleotide sequence: TGTGCCAGCAGTGAAGCGCCGGGGGGGACCGGGGAGCTGTTTTTT. Its protein product is CASSEAPGGTGELFF.

This clonotype was seen at least ten times. The rearrangement joins TRBV5-1 to TRBJ2-4; D may be TRBD1 (5 bases). Trimming removed 4 bases at V and 8 bases at J, with 19 bases between. Germline values: CDR1 SGHRS, CDR2 YFSETQ. CDR3 length: 15 amino acids. The CDR3 is CASSPAVAGPDIQYF. The DNA for the CDR3 is TGCGCCAGCAGCCCGGCGGTGGCAGGGCCGGACATTCAGTACTTC.

Details on this clonotype: It differs at one base from a far larger clone, so likely a read error. This chain connects TRBV5-1 to TRBJ2-5, with 11 bases identical to TRBD2. The CDR3 has 16 residues. Germline V CDR1 and CDR2: SGHRS, YFSETQ. The V gene end was trimmed by 4 bases and the J gene end by 11 bases; junction bases not matched to a gene: 16. The CDR3 loop is CASSEEPSGGFDEQYF. CDR3 bases: TGCGCCAGCAGCGAAGAACCTAGCGGGGGGTTTGATGAGCAGTACTTC.

In this sample, this clonotype turned up many times. This sequence joins TRBV12-3 or TRBV12-4 and TRBJ2-7; D unresolved. CDR3 length: 15 amino acids. The V end was cut by 4 bases, the J end by 0 bases, with 13 bases between. The CDR3 reads CASSWTALSSYEQYF. The CDR3, as DNA: TGTGCCAGCAGTTGGACCGCCTTAAGCTCCTACGAGCAGTACTTC.

This clonotype was detected a few times. V usage is TRBV7-8 and J usage is TRBJ1-1, with D unresolved. Germline CDR1 SGHVS, CDR2 FQNEAQ. Trimming removed 2 bases at V and 3 bases at J, with 10 bases between. This CDR3 is 14 amino acids long. As DNA, the CDR3 is TGTGCCAGCAGCTTATCCGATGGGGACACTGAAGCTTTCTTT. It encodes CASSLSDGDTEAFF.

This clonotype was counted ten times or more. CDR3 nucleotides: TGTGCCAGCGGCACCGGGGAGCTGTTTTTT. Translated, it gives CASGTGELFF. The rearrangement uses TRBV27 and TRBJ2-2; D is unclear. The germline gives CDR1 MNHEY, CDR2 SMNVEV (reference sequence). The CDR3 runs to 10 residues. V was pared by 8 bases and J by 4 bases, with 2 bases between.

The sample holds many counts of this clonotype. This chain connects TRBV5-1 to TRBJ2-1, with 16 bases matching TRBD2. Germline V CDR1 and CDR2: SGHRS, YFSETQ. Losses at the gene ends were 4 bases for V and 7 bases for J; bases not matched to a gene: 2. The length of the CDR3 is 15 residues. The CDR3, as DNA: TGCGCCAGCAGCCAGGGACTAGCGGGAGGGAATGAGCAGTTCTTC. Protein sequence: CASSQGLAGGNEQFF.

This clonotype occurred many times. The gene calls are TRBV20-1 and TRBJ2-2, with unresolved D. This CDR3 region has 13 residues. V lost 5 bases, J lost 0 bases, and 7 bases lay in between. The germline V gene has CDR1 DFQATT and CDR2 SNEGSKA (reference sequence). CDR3 sequence: CSAEDPNTGELFF. The CDR3 DNA sequence: TGCAGTGCTGAGGACCCGAACACCGGGGAGCTGTTTTTT.

This clonotype was observed many times. This sequence joins TRBV7-2 and TRBJ2-5, with D unresolved. Germline lookup yields CDR1 SGHTA and CDR2 FQGNSA. The CDR3 is 12 residues long. V lost 2 bases and J lost 4, with 5 bases in between. The CDR3 bases are TGTGCCAGCAGCTTAAAGAGAGAGACCCAGTACTTC. Translated, it gives CASSLKRETQYF.

In this sample, this clonotype turned up many times. CDR3 sequence (DNA): TGTGCCAGCACGAGGGTCCTTTATAGCAATCAGCCCCAGCATTTT. Translating it yields CASTRVLYSNQPQHF. V and J are TRBV28 and TRBJ1-5; D unresolved. CDR1 and CDR2 (germline): MDHEN, SYDVKM. The V end lost 7 bases, the J end lost 0 bases, and 13 bases lay between the germline ends. The CDR3 length is 15 residues.

This clonotype was recorded many times. V is TRBV5-1 and J is TRBJ1-6, with D maybe TRBD1 (6 bases). Trimming took off 1 base at V and 6 bases at J, with 14 bases between the two ends. This CDR3 has 16 amino acids. Germline lookup yields CDR1 SGHRS and CDR2 YFSETQ. Here the CDR3 DNA reads TGCGCCAGCAGCTTGAACTTAGGACAGCTTAATTCACCCCTCCACTTT. This gives the protein CASSLNLGQLNSPLHF.